This T cell receptor (beta chain) stems from a study of CD49a tissue-resident CD8 T cells in human skin (TCRdb year 2017). Looking at the study overall: The study examined tissue-resident memory CD8+ T cell subsets in human skin defined by CD49a, CD69 and CD103 expression.

In regard to this clone: Its recognized antigen is unknown. No base quality values were provided; no much bigger clone lies one nucleotide off.

For 4 to 6 healthy donors, CD8+ T cells were sorted from blood, dermis and epidermis, and the TCR beta CDR3 regions of these cells were analysed. All TCR-sequenced donors were healthy individuals, and each provided both blood and skin samples. Before TCR beta sequencing, CD8+ T cell populations were isolated by sorting. Library preparation employed the immunoSEQ multiplex PCR assay. The study's own analysis went as follows. How frequently each TCR V beta family was used was compared between the sorted CD8+ T cell populations from blood, dermis and epidermis. Imported from immuneACCESS, the table was reduced by TCRdb to in-frame sequences with V and J called. These copies leave out some clones; in studies compared against another copy, an unresolved V gene accounts for under half, and the cause of the remainder is not known. Clonal size and the V and J genes are those of that table, whereas D and trimming came from the DNA. This sample comprises roughly 1,500 clones, approximately 70% of them detected only once. The top ten hold approximately 37% of the sample.

The germline V gene (reference sequence) yields SGHNT for CDR1 and YYREEE for CDR2. The germline ends are 10 bases apart after V is trimmed by 2 bases and J by 1 base. Including the terminal cysteine and phenylalanine, the CDR3 comprises 14 residues. The entry retains the CDR3 DNA only, 42 bases that are in frame from base 1. The chain couples TRBV5-4 to TRBJ2-7; TRBD2 might be the D gene, on 6 matching bases. This TCR came from a human donor in good health. Input material: CLA- CD8+ effector memory T cells sorted from blood. Here the CDR3 is given as CASSLELASYEQYF. At the DNA level, the sequence is TGTGCCAGCAGCTTAGAGCTAGCGTCCTACGAGCAGTACTTC.